This T cell receptor (beta chain) was found in a study of Ad26.COV2.S vaccination and SARS-CoV-2 variants. Study-wide points: Once vaccination had occurred, spike-specific CD8+ and CD4+ T cell responses reportedly showed substantial breadth. The placebo group had lower spike-specific TCR breadth than the vaccine recipients did.

Assay: immunoSEQ multiplex PCR; the TCRdb copy retains only in-frame clones and omits some. The sample has 500,000 or so clones, nearly 90% seen once. Treatment given: some 20 received Ad26.COV2.S at low or high dose, single or two shots; 5 received placebo; per-sample allocation not given. Collection of the samples took place on day 63 after the first injection of vaccine or placebo. This CDR3 comprises 15 residues. Germline V gene lookup returns CDR1 MNHEY and CDR2 SMNVEV (reference sequence). V was clipped by 8 bases and J by 0 bases, with 11 bases between them. For this clone: Its antigen remains unidentified.

The source was peripheral blood, collected in a trial of Ad26.COV2.S vaccine versus placebo. This sequence originates from a person between 18 and 59 years old who received the Ad26.COV2.S COVID-19 vaccine or a placebo. V usage is TRBV27 and J usage is TRBJ2-6; D may be TRBD1 or TRBD2 (5 bases each). The DNA of the CDR3 is TGTGCCAGCGGGGGATTAAGCTCTGGGGCCAACGTCCTGACTTTC. Translation gives CASGGLSSGANVLTF.